This entry concerns a single TCR beta chain. Clones were sequenced by immunoSEQ multiplex PCR, and TCRdb holds only the in-frame ones, with some missing. The data show 270,000 or so clones, roughly 91% seen once. This sample was taken from a study of blood T cell repertoires in COVID-19. J lost 0 bases, V lost 2 bases, and 3 bases had no gene match. This CDR3 is 16 amino acids long. Germline values: CDR1 SGDLS, CDR2 YYNGEE. The source material was PBMCs or T cells enriched from blood (not recorded which). The sequence came from a middle-aged woman with acute COVID-19. The rearrangement joins TRBV9 to TRBJ1-4, with 8 bases matching TRBD1. This chain's CDR3 is CASSVGQGATNEKLFF. CDR3 bases: TGTGCCAGCAGCGTCGGACAGGGTGCAACTAATGAAAAACTGTTTTTT.